These 2 T cell receptor beta chains were sequenced from one sample in a study of blood T cell repertoires in COVID-19. Data came from immunoSEQ multiplex PCR; TCRdb stores just in-frame clones and leaves some out. Counted here are about 130,000 clones, 75% to 90% occurring once; the ten biggest clones make up 4.3%. The source material was peripheral blood. These receptors were obtained from a human donor in a cohort sampled during active COVID-19.

In this sample, this clone turned up a few times. The V call is TRBV7-2, the J call TRBJ1-6; 9 bases match TRBD1. This CDR3 spans 16 amino acids. V shed 3 bases and J 9 bases; nucleotides not matched to a gene: 9. CDR1 is SGHTA, CDR2 FQGNSA, per germline. The CDR3 reads CASSLKLGQGISPLHF. The CDR3, as DNA: TGTGCCAGCAGCTTGAAGCTGGGACAGGGAATTTCACCCCTCCACTTT.

CDR3 sequence reads: CASSQGGLYQETQYF. For the CDR3, the DNA is TGCGCCAGCAGCCAAGGGGGACTGTACCAAGAGACCCAGTACTTC. The chain has TRBV4-1 and TRBJ2-5; possibly TRBD2 for D (6 bases). This CDR3 is 15 amino acids long. V was pared by 1 base and J by 0 bases, with 9 bases between. CDR1 is MGHRA, CDR2 YSYEKL, per germline.